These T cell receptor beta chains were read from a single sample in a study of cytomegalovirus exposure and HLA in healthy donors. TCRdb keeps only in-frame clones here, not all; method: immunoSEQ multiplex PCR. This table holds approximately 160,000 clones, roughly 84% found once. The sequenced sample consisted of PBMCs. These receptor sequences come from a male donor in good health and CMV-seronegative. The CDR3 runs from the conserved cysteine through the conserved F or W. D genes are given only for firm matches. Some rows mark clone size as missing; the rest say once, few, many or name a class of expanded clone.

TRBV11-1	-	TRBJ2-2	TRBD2	CASSPGRLAGELFF	TGTGCCAGCAGCCCCGGGAGGTTGGCCGGGGAGCTGTTTTTT
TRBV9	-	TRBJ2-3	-	CASSALAASTDTQYF	TGTGCCAGCAGCGCACTAGCAGCTAGCACAGATACGCAGTATTTT
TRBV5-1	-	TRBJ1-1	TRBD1	CASSPTGAWDTEAFF	TGCGCCAGCAGCCCGACAGGGGCGTGGGACACTGAAGCTTTCTTT
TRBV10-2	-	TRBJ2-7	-	CATRLGAYEQYF	TGCGCCACAAGACTAGGAGCCTACGAGCAGTACTTC
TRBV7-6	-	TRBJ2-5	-	CASSLDYRQETQYF	TGTGCCAGCAGCTTAGACTATCGCCAAGAGACCCAGTACTTC
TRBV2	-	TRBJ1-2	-	CASSLDGDYGYTF	TGTGCCAGCAGTCTCGACGGGGACTATGGCTACACCTTC
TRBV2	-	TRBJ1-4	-	CASRTGGEKLFF	TGTGCCAGCAGAACAGGTGGTGAAAAACTGTTTTTT
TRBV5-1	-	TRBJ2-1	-	CASSLAIGGAGDEQFF	TGCGCCAGCAGCTTGGCCATAGGGGGGGCCGGGGATGAGCAGTTCTTC
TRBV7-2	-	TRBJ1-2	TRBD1	CASSYPGQEGYYGYTF	TGTGCCAGCAGCTACCCGGGACAGGAGGGTTACTATGGCTACACCTTC
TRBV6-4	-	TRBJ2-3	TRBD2	CASSEESSGRFADTQYF	TGTGCCAGCAGTGAAGAATCAAGCGGGAGATTTGCAGATACGCAGTATTTT
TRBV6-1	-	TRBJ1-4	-	CASSVVRNEKLFF	TGTGCCAGCAGTGTGGTCCGGAATGAAAAACTGTTTTTT
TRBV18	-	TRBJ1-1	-	CASSPPNAPDTEAFF	TGTGCCAGCTCACCACCGAACGCTCCGGACACTGAAGCTTTCTTT
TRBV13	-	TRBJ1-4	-	CASSLGPPRGTGKLFF	TGTGCCAGCAGCTTGGGACCGCCGCGGGGGACCGGAAAACTGTTTTTT
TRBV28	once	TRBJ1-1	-	CASPPSRGTRTEAFF	TGTGCCAGCCCCCCCTCGCGGGGGACACGGACTGAAGCTTTCTTT
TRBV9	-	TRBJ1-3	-	CASSVDRPPLKDF	TGTGCCAGCAGCGTTGACAGGCCCCCTCTCAAAGATTTT
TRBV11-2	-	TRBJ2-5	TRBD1	CASSLDLPGRRTGQESQYF	TGTGCCAGCAGCTTAGATTTACCCGGACGACGGACAGGCCAGGAGAGCCAGTACTTC
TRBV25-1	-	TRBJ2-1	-	CASSERIQRNEQFF	TGTGCCAGCAGTGAACGGATCCAGAGGAATGAGCAGTTCTTC
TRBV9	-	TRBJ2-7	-	CASSVGRRASEQYF	TGTGCCAGCAGCGTAGGGAGGAGGGCTTCCGAGCAGTACTTC
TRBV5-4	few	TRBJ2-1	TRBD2	CASSLTGTSGPYNEQFF	TGTGCCAGCAGCTTGACAGGGACTAGCGGTCCCTACAATGAGCAGTTCTTC
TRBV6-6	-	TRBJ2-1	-	CASSLVGAPSYNEQFF	TGTGCCAGCAGTCTGGTGGGGGCGCCCTCCTACAATGAGCAGTTCTTC
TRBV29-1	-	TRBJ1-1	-	CSVDRGTEAFF	TGCAGCGTTGATAGGGGCACTGAAGCTTTCTTT
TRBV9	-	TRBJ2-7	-	CASSVTDRAYEQYF	TGTGCCAGCAGCGTCACAGACCGAGCCTACGAGCAGTACTTC